A single TCR beta chain is shown here with its context. This clone occurred many times. Its cognate antigen has yet to be identified. No quality values exist for individual bases; no much larger clone is one base distant. This record belongs to a study of blood T cell repertoires in COVID-19 (TCRdb year 2020). With regard to the full study: Collaborator samples came from the United States, Italy and Spain and covered acute and convalescent phases of COVID-19. The prospective study material was composed of cDNA or gDNA derived from T cells, B-cell-depleted T cells, or PBMCs. The dataset comprised deeply sampled blood TCRbeta repertoires from subjects exposed to, actively infected with, or recovered from COVID-19. The repertoires were released in a freely available public database meant as a resource for research on the immune response to SARS-CoV-2. Samples came from the ongoing ImmuneRACE study (first 160 participants) plus 1,254 subjects from 6 global collaborators. The sample metadata nearly always contained a de-identified subject ID, COVID-19 status, age in years and sex. Where available, HLA class I and class II types were taken from metadata supplied by the sample provider and were not determined by assay-based typing.

The V and J ends are trimmed by 2 bases and 7 bases, leaving 6 bases between them. CDR1 and CDR2 are drawn from the germline V gene (reference sequence): LNHDA, SQIVND. Its CDR3 holds 13 amino acids, cysteine through phenylalanine. The retained sequence is limited to the CDR3, 39 bases, with the frame set at the first base. Collaborating institutions collected whole blood in K2EDTA tubes following their own protocols. For TCRbeta analysis, collaborator samples were shipped as frozen whole blood, as isolated PBMCs, or as DNA extracted from either sample type. The immunoSEQ Assay, a bias-controlled multiplex PCR, was used to amplify TCRbeta CDR3 regions from genomic DNA. The original methods were these. The number of nucleated cells in each sample was estimated from the amplification of reference gene primers within the assay. To quantify the absolute abundance of each unique TCRbeta CDR3 rearrangement, sequence reads were collapsed and filtered. For each sample, productive Simpson clonality was calculated as the square root of Simpson's diversity index over productive rearrangements. TCRdb's version of the immuneACCESS table is confined to in-frame rearrangements and falls short of the full clone set. An unresolved V gene accounts for under half of the shortfall where checked; the remainder is of unknown origin. V and J calls plus clone size are reproduced from that table; the DNA served to infer D and trimming. Within this sample are 90,000 to 100,000 clones, with 70% to 90% of them counted one time only. Under 2% of the sample rests with the top ten.

The paper's findings and limits, for the study overall: The quantity of clinical and demographic metadata differed by source and by participant and was supplied without curation.

The sequence joins TRBV19 to TRBJ1-6; 6 matching bases give a weak D call of TRBD1. The specimen sequenced was peripheral blood. The receptor comes from an older man with acute or convalescent COVID-19. The CDR3 here reads CASSIQGNSPLHF. The DNA sequence is as follows: TGTGCCAGTAGTATACAGGGGAATTCACCCCTCCACTTT. Where the CDR3 stops, the reference TRBV19 and TRBJ1-6 genes take over; the full variable domain is DGGITQSPKYLFRKEGQNVTLSCEQNLNHDAMYWYRQDPGQGLRLIYYSQIVNDFQKGDIAEGYSVSREKKESFPLTVTSAQKNPTAFYLCASSIQGNSPLHFGNGTRLTVT.